The sequence of this TCR beta chain was determined in a study of beta chain features in type 1 diabetes. Study findings and constraints: VDJ junctions from patients with type 1 diabetes contained fewer insertions and more deletions. Short templates might get an advantage during PCR, and this would be equal in patients and controls. TCRB CDR3 length was moderately but significantly reduced in all four CD4+ subsets of Type 1 diabetes patients. Naive, central memory and Treg TCRB repertoires appeared more alike in patients than in healthy donors.

The CDR3 has 17 amino acids. Trimming removed 6 bases at V and 6 bases at J, with 27 bases between. Germline V gene sequence: CDR1 WSHSY, CDR2 SAAADI. Sorted populations all had greater than 98% purity. Sequenced material consisted of expressed TCRB transcripts (all of the isolated RNA was reverse transcribed). Sequenced by immunoSEQ multiplex PCR; TCRdb stores in-frame clones only, minus some. The table includes about 27,000 clones, 50% to 65% detected once. This clone was detected only once. The target antigen is unknown. The specimen sequenced was Tregs from blood. V usage is TRBV10-2 and J usage is TRBJ2-7, with D unclear. This sequence originates from a woman aged 18-29 years with type 1 diabetes. The CDR3: CASRVQLHPIALREQYV. DNA of the CDR3: TGCGCCAGCAGAGTCCAACTACATCCCATAGCTCTTCGCGAGCAGTACGTC.